This TCR beta chain is drawn from a study of T cell changes during pregnancy in multiple sclerosis. Germline V gives CDR1 MGHRA, CDR2 YSYEKL. The trim removed 1 base at V and 10 bases at J, leaving 2 bases unmatched. CDR3 length: 13 amino acids. TCRdb keeps only in-frame clones here, not all; method: immunoSEQ multiplex PCR. In the table there are more than 40,000 clones, around 93% of which are singletons. The source of this sequence is a female donor with multiple sclerosis, enrolled in a pregnancy study. Sequences were derived from CD8+ T cells from peripheral blood mononuclear cells, sampled in the first trimester of pregnancy. The genes are TRBV4-1 and TRBJ2-1; TRBD2 matches 9 bases. As DNA, the CDR3 is TGCGCCAGCAGCCAAGGGCTAGCGGGAGAGCAGTTCTTC. Translating it yields CASSQGLAGEQFF.